Below, 4 T cell receptor beta chains from the same sample are listed, as sequenced in a study of blood T cell repertoires in COVID-19. The data were produced by immunoSEQ multiplex PCR, yet TCRdb's version contains in-frame clones alone and is incomplete. The top ten clones hold approximately 8.1% of a sample with a few hundred thousand clones, around 87% of them seen once. Sequenced input: peripheral blood. The receptors here all came from a woman aged 45-65 years who had recovered from COVID-19.

The chain carries TRBV5-6 and TRBJ2-1; 7 nucleotides line up with TRBD2. CDR3 length: 19 residues. Germline-derived CDR1 and CDR2 are SGHDT and YYEEEE. The junction had 13 bases not matched to a gene; V was cut back by 1 base and J by 0 bases. The chain's CDR3 is CASSLFRASGPSSYNEQFF. The CDR3 DNA follows: TGTGCCAGCAGCTTGTTTCGGGCTAGCGGCCCGAGCTCCTACAATGAGCAGTTCTTC.

The table lists this clone with a count of one. The chain employs TRBV6-5 and TRBJ1-3; D is ambiguous. CDR1 is MNHEY and CDR2 is SVGAGI in the germline V gene. The V gene lost 8 bases and the J gene lost 2 bases, with 10 bases spanning the gap. This CDR3 has 13 residues. The DNA of the CDR3 is TGTGCCAGCCTACAGTTGACTGGAAACACCATATATTTT. Protein sequence: CASLQLTGNTIYF.

The rearrangement links TRBV9 to TRBJ1-1; no definite D call. Between the trimmed V and J ends, which lost 4 bases and 3 bases, there was a span of 13 bases. This CDR3 contains 14 residues. From germline, CDR1 is SGDLS and CDR2 YYNGEE. This chain's CDR3 is CASSPTSGYTEAFF. CDR3 in DNA: TGTGCCAGCAGCCCAACATCGGGATACACTGAAGCTTTCTTT.

The chain links TRBV4-3 to TRBJ2-3; TRBD1 matches at 11 bases. The CDR3 spans 16 residues. Losses at the gene ends were 0 bases for V and 5 bases for J; bases not matched to a gene: 4. Germline-derived CDR1 and CDR2 are LGHNA and YSLEER. For the CDR3, the DNA is TGCGCCAGCAGCCAAGACGGGACAGGGGGGGGAGATACGCAGTATTTT. Amino acid sequence: CASSQDGTGGGDTQYF.